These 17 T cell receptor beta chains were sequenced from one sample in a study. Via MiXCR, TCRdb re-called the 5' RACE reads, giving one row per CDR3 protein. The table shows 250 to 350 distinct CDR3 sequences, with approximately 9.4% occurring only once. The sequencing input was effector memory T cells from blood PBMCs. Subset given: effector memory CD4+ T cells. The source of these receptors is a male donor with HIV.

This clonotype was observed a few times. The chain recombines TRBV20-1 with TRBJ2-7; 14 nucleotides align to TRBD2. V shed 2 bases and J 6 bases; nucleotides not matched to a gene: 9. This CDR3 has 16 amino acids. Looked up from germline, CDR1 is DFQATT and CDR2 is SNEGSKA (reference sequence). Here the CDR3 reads CSARTPGLAGEGEQYF. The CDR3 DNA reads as TGCAGTGCTAGAACACCGGGACTAGCGGGAGAGGGCGAGCAGTACTTC.

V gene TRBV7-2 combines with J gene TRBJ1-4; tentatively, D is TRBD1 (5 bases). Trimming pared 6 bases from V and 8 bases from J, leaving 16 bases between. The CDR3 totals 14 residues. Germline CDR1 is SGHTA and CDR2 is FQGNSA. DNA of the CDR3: TGTGCCAGCAGTTTACAGGCCTTGGGGGAAAAACTGTTTTTT. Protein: CASSLQALGEKLFF.

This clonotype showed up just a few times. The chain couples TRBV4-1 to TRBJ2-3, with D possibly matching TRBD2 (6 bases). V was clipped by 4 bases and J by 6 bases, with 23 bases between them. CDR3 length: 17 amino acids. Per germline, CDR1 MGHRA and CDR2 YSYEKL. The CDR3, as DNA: TGCGCCAGCAGCCGCTCAATAGGACGGGAGATAAGGGATACGCAGTATTTT. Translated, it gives CASSRSIGREIRDTQYF.

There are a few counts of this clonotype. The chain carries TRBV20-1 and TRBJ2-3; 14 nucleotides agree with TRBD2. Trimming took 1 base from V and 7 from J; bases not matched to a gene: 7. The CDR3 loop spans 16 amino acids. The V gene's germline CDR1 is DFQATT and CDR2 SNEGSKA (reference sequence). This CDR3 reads CSARAPGLAGVNTQYF. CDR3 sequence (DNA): TGCAGTGCTAGAGCTCCGGGACTAGCGGGAGTCAATACGCAGTATTTT.

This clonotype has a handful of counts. In DNA, the CDR3 is TGTGCCAGCAGCTCGGGACAGCTGAACACCGGGGAGCTGTTTTTT. Encoded protein: CASSSGQLNTGELFF. The chain employs TRBV7-2 and TRBJ2-2; the match to TRBD1 covers 7 bases. After removal of 4 bases from V and 1 base from J, the junction contained 3 bases not matched to a gene. The CDR3 consists of 15 residues. CDR1 SGHTA and CDR2 FQGNSA come from the germline V gene. Full variable domain (missing parts from reference TRBV7-2 and TRBJ2-2): GAGVSQSPSNKVTEKGKDVELRCDPISGHTALYWYRQSLGQGLEFLIYFQGNSAPDKSGLPSDRFSAERTGGSVSTLTIQRTQQEDSAVYLCASSSGQLNTGELFFGEGSRLTVL.

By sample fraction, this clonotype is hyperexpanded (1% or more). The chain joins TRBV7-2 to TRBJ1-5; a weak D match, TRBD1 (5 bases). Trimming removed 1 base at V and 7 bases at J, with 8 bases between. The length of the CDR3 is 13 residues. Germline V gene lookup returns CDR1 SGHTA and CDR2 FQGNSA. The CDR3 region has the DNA TGTGCCAGCAGCTTAGAGGGGCAACAGCCCCAGCATTTT. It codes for CASSLEGQQPQHF.

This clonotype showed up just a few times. CDR3 nucleotide sequence: TGCGCCAGCAGCCACGGACTTTTCCGACAGGCATCGACCTCTGGGGCCAACGTCCTGACTTTC. It is translated as CASSHGLFRQASTSGANVLTF. The chain uses TRBV4-1 and TRBJ2-6; D may be TRBD1 (6 bases). Germline assignment: CDR1 MGHRA and CDR2 YSYEKL. Trimming took 3 bases from V and 0 from J, leaving 24 bases between them. This CDR3 comprises 21 residues.

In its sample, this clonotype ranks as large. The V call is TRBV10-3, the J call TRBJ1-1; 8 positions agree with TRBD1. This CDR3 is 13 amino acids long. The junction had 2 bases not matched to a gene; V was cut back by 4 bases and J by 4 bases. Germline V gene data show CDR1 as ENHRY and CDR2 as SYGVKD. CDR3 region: CAISVDRGTEAFF. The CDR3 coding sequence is TGTGCCATCAGTGTAGACAGGGGCACTGAAGCTTTCTTT.

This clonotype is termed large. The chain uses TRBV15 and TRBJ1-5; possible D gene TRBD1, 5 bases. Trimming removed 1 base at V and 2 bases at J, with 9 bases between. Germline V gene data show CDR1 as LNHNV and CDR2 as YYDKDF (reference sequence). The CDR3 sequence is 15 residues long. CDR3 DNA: TGTGCCACCAGCAGAGCTAGGGGTGGCAATCAGCCCCAGCATTTT. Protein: CATSRARGGNQPQHF.

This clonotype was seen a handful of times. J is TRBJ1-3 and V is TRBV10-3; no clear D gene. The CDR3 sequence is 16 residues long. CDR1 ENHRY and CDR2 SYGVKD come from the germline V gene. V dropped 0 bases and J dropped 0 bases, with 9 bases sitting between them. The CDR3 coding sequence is TGTGCCATCAGTGAGTCGATGGTCACCTCTGGAAACACCATATATTTT. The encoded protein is CAISESMVTSGNTIYF.

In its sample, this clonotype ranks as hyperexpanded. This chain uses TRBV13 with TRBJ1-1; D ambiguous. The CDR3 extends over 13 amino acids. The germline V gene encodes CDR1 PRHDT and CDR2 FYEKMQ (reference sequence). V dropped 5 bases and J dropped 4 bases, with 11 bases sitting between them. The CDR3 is CASSLRPGTEAFF. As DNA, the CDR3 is TGTGCCAGCAGCCTTAGACCAGGCACTGAAGCTTTCTTT.

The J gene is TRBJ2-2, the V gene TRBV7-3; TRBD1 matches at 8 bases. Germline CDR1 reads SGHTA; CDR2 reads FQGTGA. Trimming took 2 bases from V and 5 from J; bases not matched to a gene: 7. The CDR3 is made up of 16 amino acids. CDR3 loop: CASSLEGQARTGELFF. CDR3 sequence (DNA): TGTGCCAGCAGCTTAGAGGGACAGGCGAGAACCGGGGAGCTGTTTTTT.

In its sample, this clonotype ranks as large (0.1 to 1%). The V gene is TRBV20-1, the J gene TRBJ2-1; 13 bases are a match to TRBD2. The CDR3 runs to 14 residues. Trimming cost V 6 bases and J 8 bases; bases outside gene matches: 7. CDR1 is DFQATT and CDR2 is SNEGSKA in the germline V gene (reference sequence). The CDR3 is CSAPTSGRKYEQFF. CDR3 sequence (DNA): TGCAGTGCCCCGACTAGCGGGAGGAAGTATGAGCAGTTCTTC.

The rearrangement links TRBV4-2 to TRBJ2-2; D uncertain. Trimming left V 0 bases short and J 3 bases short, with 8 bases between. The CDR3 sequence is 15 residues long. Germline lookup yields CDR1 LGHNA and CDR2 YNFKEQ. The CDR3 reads CASSQEDPYTGELFF. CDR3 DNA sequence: TGTGCCAGCAGCCAAGAAGACCCTTACACCGGGGAGCTGTTTTTT.

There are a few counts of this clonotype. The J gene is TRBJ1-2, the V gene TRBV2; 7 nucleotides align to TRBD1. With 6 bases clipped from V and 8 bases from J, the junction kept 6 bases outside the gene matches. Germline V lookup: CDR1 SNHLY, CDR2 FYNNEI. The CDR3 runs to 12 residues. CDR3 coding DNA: TGTGCCAGCAGCTATACAGGGGACGGCTACACCTTC. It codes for CASSYTGDGYTF.

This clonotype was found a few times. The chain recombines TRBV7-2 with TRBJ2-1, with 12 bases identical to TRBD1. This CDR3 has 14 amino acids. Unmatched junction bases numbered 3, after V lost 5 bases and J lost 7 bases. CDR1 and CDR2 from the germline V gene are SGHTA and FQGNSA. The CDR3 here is CASSRDRGQNEQFF. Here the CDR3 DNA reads TGTGCCAGCAGCCGGGACAGGGGGCAGAATGAGCAGTTCTTC. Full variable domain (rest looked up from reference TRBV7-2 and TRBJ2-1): GAGVSQSPSNKVTEKGKDVELRCDPISGHTALYWYRQSLGQGLEFLIYFQGNSAPDKSGLPSDRFSAERTGGSVSTLTIQRTQQEDSAVYLCASSRDRGQNEQFFGPGTRLTVL.

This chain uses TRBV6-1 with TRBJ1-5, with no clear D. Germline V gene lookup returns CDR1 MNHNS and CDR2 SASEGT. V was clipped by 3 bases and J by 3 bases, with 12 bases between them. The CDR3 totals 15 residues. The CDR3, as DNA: TGTGCCAGCAGTGAGTTCCACCTAATCAATCAGCCCCAGCATTTT. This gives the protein CASSEFHLINQPQHF.